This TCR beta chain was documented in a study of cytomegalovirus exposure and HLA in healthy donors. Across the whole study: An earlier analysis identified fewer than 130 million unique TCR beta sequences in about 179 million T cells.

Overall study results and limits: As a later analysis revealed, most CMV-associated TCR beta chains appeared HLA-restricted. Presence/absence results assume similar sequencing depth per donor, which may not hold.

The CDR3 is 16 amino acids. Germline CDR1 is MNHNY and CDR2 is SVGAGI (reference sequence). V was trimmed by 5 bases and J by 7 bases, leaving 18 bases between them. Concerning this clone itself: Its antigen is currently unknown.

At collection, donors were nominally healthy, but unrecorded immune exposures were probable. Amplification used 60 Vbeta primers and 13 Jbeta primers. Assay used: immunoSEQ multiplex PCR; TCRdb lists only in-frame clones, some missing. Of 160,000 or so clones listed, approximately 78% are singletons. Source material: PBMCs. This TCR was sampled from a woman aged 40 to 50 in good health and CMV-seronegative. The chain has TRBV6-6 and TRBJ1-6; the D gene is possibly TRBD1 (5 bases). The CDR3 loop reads CASSQIRGWGNSPLHF. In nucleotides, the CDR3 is TGTGCCAGCAGTCAAATCCGGGGGTGGGGAAATTCACCCCTCCACTTT.